The clone carrying this T cell receptor (beta chain) was found many times. What it binds is not known. TCRdb independently ran MiXCR on the multiplex PCR reads; one entry per CDR3 protein. Counted here are around 300,000 distinct CDR3 sequences, 30% to 35% occurring once; the ten biggest clones make up approximately 1%. The lymph nodes were axillary draining lymph nodes from breast cancer patients. This sample was included in a study of breast tumors, draining lymph nodes, adjacent tissues. The study, taken as a whole, reports: Tumor and nontumor repertoires were significantly more similar in luminal-like than in basal-like breast cancer.

This receptor was obtained from a female donor with breast cancer. Some clones in this sample may be carry-over from other donors' samples. Sequenced sample: axillary lymph node tissue.

CDR3 coding DNA: TGTGCCAGCAGCTTCGGCAGCGCCAGCAATCAGCCCCAGCATTTT. Amino acid sequence: CASSFGSASNQPQHF. The rearrangement joins TRBV5-5 to TRBJ1-5; no clear D gene. V lost 2 bases to trimming and J lost 1 base, with 10 bases between them. Germline assignment: CDR1 SGHKS and CDR2 YYEKEE (reference sequence). The CDR3 has 15 amino acids.